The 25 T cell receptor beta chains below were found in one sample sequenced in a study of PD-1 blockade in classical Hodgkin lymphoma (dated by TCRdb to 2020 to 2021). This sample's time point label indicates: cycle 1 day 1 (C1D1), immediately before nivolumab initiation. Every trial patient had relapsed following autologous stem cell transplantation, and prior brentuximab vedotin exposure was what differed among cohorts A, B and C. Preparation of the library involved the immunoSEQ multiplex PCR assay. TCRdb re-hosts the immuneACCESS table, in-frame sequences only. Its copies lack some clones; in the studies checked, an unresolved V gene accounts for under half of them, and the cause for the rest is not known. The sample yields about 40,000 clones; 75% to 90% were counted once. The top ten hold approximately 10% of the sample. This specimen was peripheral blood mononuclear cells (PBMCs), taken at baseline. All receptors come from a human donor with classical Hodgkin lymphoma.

The CDR3 is CATSRVVGTSSAGELFF. CDR3 DNA: TGTGCCACCAGCAGAGTTGTAGGGACTAGTTCTGCAGGGGAGCTGTTTTTT. This chain joins TRBV15 and TRBJ2-2; 8 nucleotides line up with TRBD2. This CDR3 has 17 amino acids. CDR1 and CDR2 from the germline V gene are LNHNV and YYDKDF (reference sequence). V trimming: 1 base; J trimming: 8 bases; junction bases outside the gene matches: 12.

The chain's CDR3 is CAISAGQDNQPQHF. CDR3 nucleotide sequence: TGTGCCATCAGTGCGGGGCAGGACAATCAGCCCCAGCATTTT. The genes are TRBV10-3 and TRBJ1-5; a possible D gene is TRBD1 (5 bases). V dropped 4 bases and J dropped 3 bases, with 10 bases sitting between them. The length of the CDR3 is 14 residues. Germline-derived CDR1 and CDR2 are ENHRY and SYGVKD.

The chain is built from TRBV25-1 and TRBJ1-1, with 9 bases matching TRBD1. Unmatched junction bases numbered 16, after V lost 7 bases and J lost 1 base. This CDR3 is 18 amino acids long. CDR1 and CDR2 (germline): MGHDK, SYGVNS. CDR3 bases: TGTGCCAGCACCGGAGGAAGGGGTACAGGGGGCCGGAACACTGAAGCTTTCTTT. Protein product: CASTGGRGTGGRNTEAFF.

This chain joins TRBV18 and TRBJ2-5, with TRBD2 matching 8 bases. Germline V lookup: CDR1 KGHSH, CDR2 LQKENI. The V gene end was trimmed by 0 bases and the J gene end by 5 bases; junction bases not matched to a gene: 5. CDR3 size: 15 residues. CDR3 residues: CASSPPRGGRETQYF. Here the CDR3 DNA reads TGTGCCAGCTCACCACCACGGGGGGGCCGGGAGACCCAGTACTTC.

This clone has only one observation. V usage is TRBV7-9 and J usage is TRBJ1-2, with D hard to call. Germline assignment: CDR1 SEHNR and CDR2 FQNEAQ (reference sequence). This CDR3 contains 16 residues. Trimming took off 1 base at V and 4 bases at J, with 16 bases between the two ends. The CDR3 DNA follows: TGTGCCAGCAGCTTAGAAGTCGGCAGTAAGAGCTATGGCTACACCTTC. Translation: CASSLEVGSKSYGYTF.

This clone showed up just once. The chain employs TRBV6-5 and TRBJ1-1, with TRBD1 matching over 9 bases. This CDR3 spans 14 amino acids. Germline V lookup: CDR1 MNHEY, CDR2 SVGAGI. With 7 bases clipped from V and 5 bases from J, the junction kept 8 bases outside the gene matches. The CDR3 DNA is TGTGCCAGCACCTCCAACAGGGGGCGGACTGAAGCTTTCTTT. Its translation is CASTSNRGRTEAFF.

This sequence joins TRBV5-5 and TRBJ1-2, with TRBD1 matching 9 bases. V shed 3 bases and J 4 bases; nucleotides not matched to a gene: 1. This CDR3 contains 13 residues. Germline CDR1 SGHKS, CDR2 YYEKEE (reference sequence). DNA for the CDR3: TGTGCCAGCAGCTCGACAGGGGGCTATGGCTACACCTTC. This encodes CASSSTGGYGYTF.

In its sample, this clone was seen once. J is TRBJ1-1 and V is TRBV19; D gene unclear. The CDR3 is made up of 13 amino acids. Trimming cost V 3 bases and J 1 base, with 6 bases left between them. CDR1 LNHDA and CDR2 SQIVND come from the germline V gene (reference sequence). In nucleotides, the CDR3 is TGTGCCAGTAGTATCAGCGCGAACACTGAAGCTTTCTTT. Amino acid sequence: CASSISANTEAFF.

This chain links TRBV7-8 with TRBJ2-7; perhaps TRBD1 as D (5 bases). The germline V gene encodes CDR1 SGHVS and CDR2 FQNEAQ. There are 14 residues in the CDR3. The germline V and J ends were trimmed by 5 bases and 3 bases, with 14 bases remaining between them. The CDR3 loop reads CASSTDGQLYEQYF. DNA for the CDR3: TGTGCCAGCAGCACGGACGGACAACTCTACGAGCAGTACTTC.

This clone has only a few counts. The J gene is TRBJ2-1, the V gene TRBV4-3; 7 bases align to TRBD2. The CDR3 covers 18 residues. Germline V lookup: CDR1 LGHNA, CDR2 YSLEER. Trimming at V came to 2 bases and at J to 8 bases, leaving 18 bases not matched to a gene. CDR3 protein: CASSQWGPLAAFIDEQFF. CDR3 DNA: TGCGCCAGCAGCCAATGGGGCCCGCTAGCGGCCTTTATCGATGAGCAGTTCTTC.

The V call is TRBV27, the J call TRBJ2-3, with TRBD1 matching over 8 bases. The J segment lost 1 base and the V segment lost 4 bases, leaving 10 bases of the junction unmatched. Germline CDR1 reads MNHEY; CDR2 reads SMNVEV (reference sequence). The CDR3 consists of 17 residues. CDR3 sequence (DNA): TGTGCCAGCAGTTCCGTTATAATGACAGGGGGCACAGATACGCAGTATTTT. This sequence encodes CASSSVIMTGGTDTQYF.

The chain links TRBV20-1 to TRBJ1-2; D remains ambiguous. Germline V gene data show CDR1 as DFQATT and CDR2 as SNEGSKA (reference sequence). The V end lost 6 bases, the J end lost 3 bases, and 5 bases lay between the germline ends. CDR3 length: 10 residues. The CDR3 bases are TGCAGTGCCATACACTATGGCTACACCTTC. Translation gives CSAIHYGYTF.

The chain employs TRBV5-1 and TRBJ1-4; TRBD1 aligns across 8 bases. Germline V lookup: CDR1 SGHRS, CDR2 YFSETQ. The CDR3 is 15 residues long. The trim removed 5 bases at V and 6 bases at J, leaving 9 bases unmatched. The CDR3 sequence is CASSSTGGDYEKLFF. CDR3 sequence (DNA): TGCGCCAGCAGTTCTACAGGGGGGGACTATGAAAAACTGTTTTTT.

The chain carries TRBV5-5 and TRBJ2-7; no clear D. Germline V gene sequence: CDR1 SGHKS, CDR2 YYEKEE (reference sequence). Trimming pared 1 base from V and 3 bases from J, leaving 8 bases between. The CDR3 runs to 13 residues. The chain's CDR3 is CASSLSLFYEQYF. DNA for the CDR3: TGTGCCAGCAGCTTGTCCCTCTTCTACGAGCAGTACTTC.

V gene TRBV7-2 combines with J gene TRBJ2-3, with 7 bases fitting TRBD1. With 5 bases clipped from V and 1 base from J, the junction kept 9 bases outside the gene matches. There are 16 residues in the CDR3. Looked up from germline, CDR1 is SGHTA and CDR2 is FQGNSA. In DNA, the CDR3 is TGTGCCAGCAGCCGCGGAGATACAGGGGGCACAGATACGCAGTATTTT. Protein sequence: CASSRGDTGGTDTQYF.

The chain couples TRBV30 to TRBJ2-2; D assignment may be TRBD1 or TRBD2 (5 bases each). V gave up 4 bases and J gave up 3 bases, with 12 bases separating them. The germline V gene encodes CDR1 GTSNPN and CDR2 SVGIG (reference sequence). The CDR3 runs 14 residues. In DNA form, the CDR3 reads TGTGCCTGGACCGGGACCAAAGACACCGGGGAGCTGTTTTTT. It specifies CAWTGTKDTGELFF.

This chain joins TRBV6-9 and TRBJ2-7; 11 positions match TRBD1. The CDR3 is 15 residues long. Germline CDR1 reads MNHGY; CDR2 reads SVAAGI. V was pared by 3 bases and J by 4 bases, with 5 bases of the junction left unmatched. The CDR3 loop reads CASSYSGTGGYEQYF. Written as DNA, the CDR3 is TGTGCCAGCAGTTACTCCGGGACAGGGGGGTACGAGCAGTACTTC.

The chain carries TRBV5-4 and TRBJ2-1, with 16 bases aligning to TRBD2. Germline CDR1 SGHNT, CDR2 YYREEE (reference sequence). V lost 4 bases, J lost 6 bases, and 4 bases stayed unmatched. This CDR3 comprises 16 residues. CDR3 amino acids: CASSLGLAGGPNEQFF. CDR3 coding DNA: TGTGCCAGCAGCCTGGGACTAGCGGGAGGGCCCAATGAGCAGTTCTTC.

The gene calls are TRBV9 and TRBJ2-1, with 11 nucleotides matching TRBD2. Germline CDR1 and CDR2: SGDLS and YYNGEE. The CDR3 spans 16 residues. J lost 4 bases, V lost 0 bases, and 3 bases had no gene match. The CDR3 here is CASSVVGTSGYNEQFF. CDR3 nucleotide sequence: TGTGCCAGCAGCGTAGTTGGGACTAGCGGATACAATGAGCAGTTCTTC.

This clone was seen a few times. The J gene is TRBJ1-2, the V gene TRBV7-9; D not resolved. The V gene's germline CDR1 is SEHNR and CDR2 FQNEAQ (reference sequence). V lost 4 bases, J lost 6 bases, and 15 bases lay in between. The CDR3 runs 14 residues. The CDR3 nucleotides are TGTGCCAGCAGCTACCGGGATAGCCCTCATGGCTACACCTTC. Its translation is CASSYRDSPHGYTF.

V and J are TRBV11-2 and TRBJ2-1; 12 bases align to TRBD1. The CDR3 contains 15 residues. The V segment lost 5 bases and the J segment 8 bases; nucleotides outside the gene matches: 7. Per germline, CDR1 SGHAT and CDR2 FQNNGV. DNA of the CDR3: TGTGCCAGCAGCGTGGGACAGGGGGCGTATTATGAGCAGTTCTTC. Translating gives CASSVGQGAYYEQFF.

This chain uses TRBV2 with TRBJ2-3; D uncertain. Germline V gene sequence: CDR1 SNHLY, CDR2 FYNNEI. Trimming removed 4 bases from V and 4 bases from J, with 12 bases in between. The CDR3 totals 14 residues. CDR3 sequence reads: CASSGEEFADTQYF. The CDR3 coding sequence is TGTGCCAGCAGTGGGGAAGAGTTCGCAGATACGCAGTATTTT.

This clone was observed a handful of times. The CDR3 bases are TGTGCCAGCAGCCAAGTTGGACTAGCGGGTTACAATGAGCAGTTCTTC. This translates into CASSQVGLAGYNEQFF. The chain couples TRBV4-2 to TRBJ2-1, with 11 bases that match TRBD2. The CDR3 sequence is 16 residues long. V lost 1 base to trimming and J lost 4 bases; unmatched junction nucleotides: 3. Germline-derived CDR1 and CDR2 are LGHNA and YNFKEQ.

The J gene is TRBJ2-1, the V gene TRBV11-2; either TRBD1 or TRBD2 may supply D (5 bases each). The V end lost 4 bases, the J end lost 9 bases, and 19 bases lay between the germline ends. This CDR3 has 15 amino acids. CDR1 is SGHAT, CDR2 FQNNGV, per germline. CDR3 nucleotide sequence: TGTGCCAGCAGCTCCTACGGGGCAGGGTTGGGTGAGCAGTTCTTC. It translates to CASSSYGAGLGEQFF.

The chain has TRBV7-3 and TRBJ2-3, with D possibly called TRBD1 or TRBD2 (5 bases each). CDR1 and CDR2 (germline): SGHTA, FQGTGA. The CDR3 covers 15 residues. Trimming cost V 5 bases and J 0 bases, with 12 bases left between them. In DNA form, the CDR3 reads TGTGCCAGCAGCCCCGGGGCAGCTAGCACAGATACGCAGTATTTT. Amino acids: CASSPGAASTDTQYF.